The present T cell receptor (beta chain) was sequenced within a study of T-cell reconstitution after alpha-beta-depleted transplantation in children. Study observations and caveats: T cells produced anew were the main source of T-cell counts and diversity one year after transplant. Two months or so post-transplant, alpha-beta T cells reportedly derived from several hundred expanded graft clones. At day 60, the high TCRbeta diversity found in some patients originated from recipient T cells and thymic progenitors that had survived.

Unique molecular identifiers were incorporated into the prepared TCRbeta library. TCRdb passed the PCR reads through MiXCR, listing each CDR3 protein once. The profile shows hundreds of thousands of distinct CDR3 sequences, about 26% of them singletons. About this clonotype: Its specificity is unknown.

Germline CDR1 SQVTM, CDR2 ANQGSEA. This CDR3 spans 15 amino acids. The V end lost 0 bases, the J end lost 5 bases, and 16 bases lay between the germline ends. V gene TRBV29-1 combines with J gene TRBJ1-1; maybe TRBD1 (5 bases). The sample was PBMCs, taken before TCRalphabeta/CD19-depleted stem cell transplant. The source of this sequence is a girl aged 2 to 9 with Fanconi anemia, due to receive a stem cell transplant. The CDR3 DNA is TGCAGCGTTGAAGATAGGGCAGGGTGGGGGACTGAAGCTTTCTTT. It codes for CSVEDRAGWGTEAFF.